The source of this TCR beta chain is a study of blood T cells in healthy people across ages. With V trimmed by 5 bases and J by 1 base, 5 bases remained unmatched. Germline CDR1 is SGHVS and CDR2 is FQNEAQ. The CDR3 has 16 residues. The second PCR ran about 6 to 12 cycles with a sample-barcoded 5' primer and J-beta primers. TCRdb called the 5' RACE reads again in MiXCR, with one record for every CDR3 protein. Of hundreds of thousands of distinct CDR3 sequences in the sample, around three fifths are singletons; the top ten hold 20% to 30%. The chain links TRBV7-8 to TRBJ1-5, with TRBD1 matching over 10 bases. What was sequenced was blood. This receptor was taken from a man aged 35-49 years in good health. This CDR3 reads CASSPRQGASNQPQHF. In DNA, the CDR3 is TGTGCCAGCAGCCCAAGACAGGGGGCCAGCAATCAGCCCCAGCATTTT.